The 17 T cell receptor beta chains in this list originate from one sample, sequenced in a study of shared clonotypes between healthy human individuals. Clones were sequenced by immunoSEQ multiplex PCR, and TCRdb holds only the in-frame ones, with some missing. The data contain over 950,000 clones, around 77% of them singletons. Source material: memory CD4+ T cells from PBMCs. The subset: CD45RA-negative fraction. The receptors here all came from a man aged 18 to 30 in good health. Some clones in this sample may be carry-over from other donors' samples.

This rearrangement joins TRBV29-1 to TRBJ1-2; no firm D call. CDR1 SQVTM and CDR2 ANQGSEA come from the germline V gene. CDR3 length equals 9 residues. Trimming cost V 4 bases and J 6 bases, with 3 bases left between them. The CDR3 here is CSVGNGYTF. The CDR3, as DNA: TGCAGCGTTGGTAATGGCTACACCTTC.

V gene TRBV19 combines with J gene TRBJ2-2, with no clear D. V was cut by 1 base and J by 0 bases, with 6 bases left in between. Germline CDR1 reads LNHDA; CDR2 reads SQIVND (reference sequence). The CDR3 loop spans 15 amino acids. The CDR3 protein is CASSIAFTNTGELFF. The CDR3, as DNA: TGTGCCAGTAGTATAGCCTTTACGAACACCGGGGAGCTGTTTTTT. Complete variable domain (other parts from reference TRBV19 and TRBJ2-2): DGGITQSPKYLFRKEGQNVTLSCEQNLNHDAMYWYRQDPGQGLRLIYYSQIVNDFQKGDIAEGYSVSREKKESFPLTVTSAQKNPTAFYLCASSIAFTNTGELFFGEGSRLTVL.

The chain is built from TRBV28 and TRBJ1-4; 8 bases align to TRBD1. The CDR3 sequence is 14 residues long. The V gene's germline CDR1 is MDHEN and CDR2 SYDVKM. The ends lost 6 bases at V and 7 bases at J; junction bases unmatched: 7. As DNA, the CDR3 is TGTGCCAGCAGCCCTGACAGGGGACGTGAAAAACTGTTTTTT. Translated, it gives CASSPDRGREKLFF.

The V gene is TRBV28, the J gene TRBJ1-2; 8 bases are shared with TRBD1. From germline, CDR1 is MDHEN and CDR2 SYDVKM. The CDR3 loop spans 15 amino acids. V dropped 7 bases and J dropped 3; count of bases not matched to a gene: 10. The CDR3 DNA sequence: TGTGCCAGCAATCTTCCCACGACAGGGGACTATGGCTACACCTTC. This sequence encodes CASNLPTTGDYGYTF.

The V and J genes are TRBV5-6 and TRBJ2-5; no reliable D call. The germline V gene has CDR1 SGHDT and CDR2 YYEEEE. This CDR3 has 15 residues. V gave up 1 base and J gave up 0 bases, with 10 bases separating them. This chain's CDR3 is CASSLPRQYQETQYF. CDR3 DNA sequence: TGTGCCAGCAGCTTGCCCCGCCAGTACCAAGAGACCCAGTACTTC.

V usage is TRBV5-1 and J usage is TRBJ1-1; D gene ambiguous. Germline V gives CDR1 SGHRS, CDR2 YFSETQ. Trimming left V 4 bases short and J 6 bases short, with 13 bases between. The CDR3 covers 13 residues. The CDR3 DNA sequence: TGCGCCAGCAGCCCTACTACTGGCCCTGAAGCTTTCTTT. It yields the protein CASSPTTGPEAFF.

There are a few counts of this clone. This chain links TRBV2 with TRBJ1-5, with a tentative D call TRBD1 (5 bases). V lost 7 bases and J lost 7, with 11 bases in between. The CDR3 totals 12 residues. CDR1 is SNHLY, CDR2 FYNNEI, per germline. The CDR3 region has the DNA TGTGCCAGCACCGGGGCTGGGCAGCCCCAGCATTTT. Residues: CASTGAGQPQHF.

This clone was counted a few times. The rearrangement links TRBV5-1 to TRBJ2-3, with 11 bases identical to TRBD2. Germline V lookup: CDR1 SGHRS, CDR2 YFSETQ. This CDR3 contains 16 residues. Trimming cost V 4 bases and J 3 bases; bases outside gene matches: 7. CDR3 amino acids: CASSPGLAGRTDTQYF. The CDR3 nucleotides read TGCGCCAGCAGCCCTGGACTAGCGGGTAGGACAGATACGCAGTATTTT.

The chain links TRBV5-1 to TRBJ2-7, with a possible D match to TRBD2 (7 bases). V lost 2 bases, J lost 5 bases, and 11 bases lay in between. The germline V gene has CDR1 SGHRS and CDR2 YFSETQ. This CDR3 has 13 amino acids. As DNA, the CDR3 is TGCGCCAGCAGCTTAAGGGGGGGCGACGAGCAGTACTTC. Translated, it gives CASSLRGGDEQYF.

The rearrangement links TRBV28 to TRBJ2-3; D might be TRBD1 (6 bases). The CDR3 length is 16 residues. The ends were cut back, 5 bases at V and 4 bases at J, with 19 bases in the middle. The germline V gene encodes CDR1 MDHEN and CDR2 SYDVKM. The CDR3 loop reads CASSPDRGRGSDTQYF. The CDR3 nucleotides are TGTGCCAGCAGTCCAGATAGGGGGAGAGGGTCAGATACGCAGTATTTT.

This clone was found once. The sample contains more than one DNA sequence encoding this CDR3. The CDR3 here is CASSQSQGYQETQYF. DNA of the CDR3: TGCGCCAGCAGCCAATCACAGGGTTATCAAGAGACCCAGTACTTC. The V and J genes are TRBV4-3 and TRBJ2-5; possible D gene TRBD1, 6 bases. The CDR3 runs 15 residues. Germline lookup yields CDR1 LGHNA and CDR2 YSLEER. V dropped 2 bases and J dropped 2 bases, with 12 bases sitting between them.

Remarks on this clone: This CDR3 is missing its conserved last phenylalanine or tryptophan, likely due to a read error. The limits of the CDR3 on the DNA are not certain, so only TCRdb's listed CDR3 is given. The chain carries TRBV10-1 and TRBJ1-1. Germline assignment: CDR1 WNHNN and CDR2 SYGVQD (reference sequence). Including both end residues, the CDR3 is 13 amino acids long. CDR3 sequence reads: CARGVGAGLTILL.

A word on this clone: Other nucleotide sequences in the sample specify the same CDR3. The chain has TRBV6-1 and TRBJ2-5; 11 bases line up with TRBD2. The CDR3 totals 15 residues. V lost 8 bases and J lost 2; bases outside the gene matches: 7. CDR1 is MNHNS and CDR2 is SASEGT in the germline V gene. As DNA, the CDR3 is TGTGCCAGCCCGCCGGGACTAGCGGTGCAAGAGACCCAGTACTTC. This sequence encodes CASPPGLAVQETQYF.

The V gene is TRBV28, the J gene TRBJ2-2; tentatively, D is TRBD2 (6 bases). CDR3 length: 17 amino acids. Germline V lookup: CDR1 MDHEN, CDR2 SYDVKM. V shed 7 bases and J shed 4 bases, with 22 bases lying between them. CDR3 bases: TGTGCCAGCACCCTATTGGGGTGGAGGGGAGCCACCGGGGAGCTGTTTTTT. As protein: CASTLLGWRGATGELFF.

This rearrangement joins TRBV28 to TRBJ1-3, with 9 bases aligning to TRBD1. This CDR3 spans 13 amino acids. V lost 10 bases and J lost 4; bases outside the gene matches: 5. Germline assignment: CDR1 MDHEN and CDR2 SYDVKM. The CDR3 nucleotides read TGTGCCATCGGGACAGGGTCAGGAAACACCATATATTTT. Translation gives CAIGTGSGNTIYF. The entire variable domain, with the rest obtained from reference TRBV28 and TRBJ1-3, is as follows: DVKVTQSSRYLVKRTGEKVFLECVQDMDHENMFWYRQDPGLGLRLIYFSYDVKMKEKGDIPEGYSVSREKKERFSLILESASTNQTSMYLCAIGTGSGNTIYFGEGSWLTVV.

The chain combines TRBV18 with TRBJ1-4, with unresolved D. Germline CDR1 is KGHSH and CDR2 is LQKENI. V shed 5 bases and J shed 3 bases, with 7 bases lying between them. CDR3 size: 13 residues. CDR3 amino acids: CASSDLANEKLFF. The CDR3 bases are TGTGCCAGCTCAGATTTGGCTAATGAAAAACTGTTTTTT.

This chain links TRBV5-3 with TRBJ2-7; 9 bases map to TRBD2. TRBV5-3 qualifies as an ORF whose function is uncertain. V lost 2 bases to trimming and J lost 1 base; unmatched junction nucleotides: 7. This CDR3 comprises 16 residues. For the CDR3, the DNA is TGTGCCAGAAGCTTTAAAATAGCGGGAGTTTCCTACGAGCAGTACTTC. Its translation is CARSFKIAGVSYEQYF.